The 27 T cell receptor beta chains presented below share a single source sample, sequenced in a study of blood T cell repertoires in COVID-19 (dated by TCRdb to 2019 to 2021). Library preparation was by the immunoSEQ multiplex PCR assay. What TCRdb holds here is the immuneACCESS table cut down to in-frame rearrangements. Part of the clones is not present; checked against another copy, under half of the missing clones reflect an unresolved V gene, and the others are unexplained. The sample table lists under 300,000 clones, approximately 86% of them with a count of one. The top ten constitute approximately 7.2% of the sample. Sequencing was performed on peripheral blood. Source of these receptors: a woman in her seventies with active or convalescent COVID-19.

The sample holds one count of this clone. This chain links TRBV27 with TRBJ1-5; D is perhaps TRBD1 (5 bases). The CDR3 has 14 amino acids. Germline V gene data show CDR1 as MNHEY and CDR2 as SMNVEV (reference sequence). The V end lost 3 bases, the J end lost 3 bases, and 9 bases lay between the germline ends. The CDR3 spells CASSFGGNNQPQHF. In nucleotides, the CDR3 is TGTGCCAGCAGTTTCGGGGGAAACAATCAGCCCCAGCATTTT.

The chain is built from TRBV3-1 (or the pseudogene TRBV3-2) and TRBJ1-5; 7 bases are shared with TRBD1. The V gene's germline CDR1 is LGHDT and CDR2 YNNKEL (reference sequence). V trimming: 2 bases; J trimming: 1 base; junction bases outside the gene matches: 2. This CDR3 contains 15 residues. The CDR3 loop reads CASSQMTGSNQPQHF. DNA for the CDR3: TGTGCCAGCAGCCAAATGACAGGGAGCAATCAGCCCCAGCATTTT.

The CDR3 nucleotides read TGTGCCAGCTCACCACCGGCCGGGGTCTTTGATACGCAGTATTTT. Translation: CASSPPAGVFDTQYF. This rearrangement joins TRBV18 to TRBJ2-3, with a tentative D call TRBD2 (5 bases). V dropped 0 bases and J dropped 6 bases, with 13 bases sitting between them. In germline, CDR1 is KGHSH, CDR2 LQKENI. This CDR3 spans 15 amino acids.

This clone turned up a few times. The V gene is TRBV6-1, the J gene TRBJ1-2; possibly TRBD1 for D (5 bases). Trimming removed 2 bases at V and 4 bases at J, with 11 bases between. The CDR3 is 14 residues long. Germline CDR1 is MNHNS and CDR2 is SASEGT. The CDR3: CASSEPVQGYGYTF. The CDR3 bases are TGTGCCAGCAGTGAACCAGTCCAGGGCTATGGCTACACCTTC.

The V and J genes are TRBV5-1 and TRBJ2-5; 8 bases agree with TRBD1. Germline V lookup: CDR1 SGHRS, CDR2 YFSETQ. This CDR3 contains 16 residues. V lost 0 bases and J lost 5; bases outside the gene matches: 9. CDR3 sequence reads: CASSLDGQGTRETQYF. The DNA for the CDR3 is TGCGCCAGCAGCTTGGACGGACAGGGAACGAGGGAGACCCAGTACTTC.

The chain uses TRBV6-5 and TRBJ1-1, with 9 bases lining up with TRBD1. Germline loops: CDR1 MNHEY, CDR2 SVGAGI. CDR3 length equals 14 residues. The ends lost 5 bases at V and 5 bases at J; junction bases unmatched: 6. CDR3 sequence reads: CASSHNRGRTEAFF. Here the CDR3 DNA reads TGTGCCAGCAGTCACAACAGGGGGCGTACTGAAGCTTTCTTT.

The chain is built from TRBV5-1 and TRBJ2-2; possible D gene TRBD2, 7 bases. Germline CDR1 SGHRS, CDR2 YFSETQ. The CDR3 is 16 amino acids. V lost 3 bases and J lost 3, with 15 bases in between. The CDR3 loop reads CASSSLVGGDTGELFF. The CDR3 DNA sequence: TGCGCCAGCAGCTCCTTAGTAGGGGGGGACACCGGGGAGCTGTTTTTT.

This chain uses TRBV7-8 with TRBJ2-3; D gene ambiguous. V gave up 5 bases and J gave up 1 base, with 10 bases separating them. The CDR3 is 14 residues long. Germline CDR1 reads SGHVS; CDR2 reads FQNEAQ. In DNA, the CDR3 is TGTGCCAGCAGCCCTATGTCGGGCACAGATACGCAGTATTTT. This encodes CASSPMSGTDTQYF.

V and J are TRBV24-1 and TRBJ2-7, with 7 bases lining up with TRBD2. The junction had 8 bases not matched to a gene; V was cut back by 4 bases and J by 6 bases. The CDR3 sequence is 14 residues long. Germline V gene sequence: CDR1 KGHDR, CDR2 SFDVKD. CDR3 region: CATSEPWGGSEQYF. The CDR3 bases are TGTGCCACCAGTGAACCCTGGGGGGGTTCCGAGCAGTACTTC.

This chain joins TRBV24-1 and TRBJ1-1; D is possibly TRBD1 (6 bases). The CDR3 loop spans 15 amino acids. Germline lookup yields CDR1 KGHDR and CDR2 SFDVKD. V lost 4 bases, J lost 0 bases, and 11 bases lay in between. CDR3 in amino acids: CATSDSGTLNTEAFF. CDR3 in DNA: TGTGCCACCAGTGACTCCGGGACATTGAACACTGAAGCTTTCTTT.

This clone showed up just once. The V gene is TRBV6-2 or TRBV6-3, the J gene TRBJ1-2; D gene ambiguous. Between the trimmed V and J ends, which lost 3 bases and 5 bases, there was a span of 13 bases. CDR1 and CDR2 from the germline V gene are MNHEY and SVGEGT. The length of the CDR3 is 14 residues. The CDR3 nucleotides are TGTGCCAGCAGTTATTCGAGGGTGGGGTATGGCTACACCTTC. This encodes CASSYSRVGYGYTF.

The chain employs TRBV5-1 and TRBJ1-4, with TRBD1 as a possible D gene (6 bases). The CDR3 sequence is 14 residues long. With 0 bases removed from V and 8 bases from J, the gap between germline ends came to 11 bases. Germline V CDR1 and CDR2: SGHRS, YFSETQ. The CDR3 protein is CASSLGTRGEKLFF. Here the CDR3 DNA reads TGCGCCAGCAGCTTGGGTACTAGGGGGGAAAAACTGTTTTTT.

This clone was detected only once. The chain has TRBV6-4 and TRBJ1-1; 8 bases agree with TRBD1. Germline lookup yields CDR1 MRHNA and CDR2 SNTAGT. The V and J ends lost 2 bases and 11 bases, in that order; junction bases with no gene match: 4. The length of the CDR3 is 12 residues. The CDR3 sequence is CASSDQTGGAFF. In DNA, the CDR3 is TGTGCCAGCAGTGACCAAACAGGGGGGGCTTTCTTT.

This clone was counted a single time. The chain links TRBV29-1 to TRBJ1-1, with a tentative D call TRBD1 (5 bases). Between the trimmed V and J ends, which lost 7 bases and 6 bases, there was a span of 15 bases. This CDR3 comprises 12 residues. The germline gives CDR1 SQVTM, CDR2 ANQGSEA. The CDR3, as DNA: TGCAGCGCAACCGACAGCGCCCCTGAAGCTTTCTTT. Protein product: CSATDSAPEAFF.

CDR3 residues: CASSIVAQGSEAFF. Written as DNA, the CDR3 is TGTGCCAGTAGTATAGTGGCACAGGGAAGTGAAGCTTTCTTT. V is TRBV19 and J is TRBJ1-1, with D perhaps TRBD1 (6 bases). The CDR3 sequence is 14 residues long. V lost 1 base and J lost 7, with 13 bases in between. Germline CDR1 LNHDA, CDR2 SQIVND (reference sequence). Full variable domain (outside the CDR3, taken from reference TRBV19 and TRBJ1-1): DGGITQSPKYLFRKEGQNVTLSCEQNLNHDAMYWYRQDPGQGLRLIYYSQIVNDFQKGDIAEGYSVSREKKESFPLTVTSAQKNPTAFYLCASSIVAQGSEAFFGQGTRLTVV.

The V and J genes are TRBV4-2 and TRBJ1-2; D is undetermined. V lost 0 bases and J lost 6, with 8 bases in between. Germline V gene data show CDR1 as LGHNA and CDR2 as YNFKEQ. CDR3 size: 13 residues. Written as DNA, the CDR3 is TGTGCCAGCAGCCAAGATATAGGAGATGGCTACACCTTC. Protein: CASSQDIGDGYTF.

This sequence joins TRBV18 and TRBJ2-1; D is ambiguous. CDR1 is KGHSH, CDR2 LQKENI, per germline. The CDR3 runs 14 residues. The V end lost 9 bases, the J end lost 0 bases, and 12 bases lay between the germline ends. CDR3 amino acids: CASLRRSSYNEQFF. For the CDR3, the DNA is TGTGCCAGTCTCAGACGGAGCTCCTACAATGAGCAGTTCTTC.

The chain joins TRBV20-1 to TRBJ1-2; a weak D match, TRBD1 (5 bases). The CDR3 totals 11 residues. Germline loops: CDR1 DFQATT, CDR2 SNEGSKA (reference sequence). The germline V and J ends were trimmed by 5 bases and 7 bases, with 11 bases remaining between them. CDR3 amino acids: CSAPRGAGYTF. The CDR3 DNA is TGCAGTGCTCCCCGTGGGGCTGGCTACACCTTC.

This clone turned up a few times. The chain combines TRBV27 with TRBJ1-2; 10 bases align to TRBD1. There are 18 residues in the CDR3. V was pared by 6 bases and J by 0 bases, with 13 bases of the junction left unmatched. Germline CDR1 is MNHEY and CDR2 is SMNVEV (reference sequence). Written as DNA, the CDR3 is TGTGCCAGCAGACCGGGACAGGGGTCTTCGATCGCTAACTATGGCTACACCTTC. Its protein product is CASRPGQGSSIANYGYTF.

The CDR3 coding sequence is TGTGCCAGCGGTGAGGTAGCTCAGCCCCAGCATTTT. This encodes CASGEVAQPQHF. The V and J genes are TRBV12-3 or TRBV12-4 and TRBJ1-5; no clear D gene. The CDR3 is made up of 12 amino acids. V was trimmed by 8 bases and J by 6 bases, leaving 11 bases between them.

This clone was counted once. The chain has TRBV5-1 and TRBJ2-2; possible D gene TRBD2, 6 bases. Germline lookup yields CDR1 SGHRS and CDR2 YFSETQ. The V end lost 3 bases, the J end lost 4 bases, and 10 bases lay between the germline ends. CDR3 length equals 14 residues. Here the CDR3 DNA reads TGCGCCAGCAGCTATTGGGGAGGCACCGGGGAGCTGTTTTTT. Translating gives CASSYWGGTGELFF. Filled out from reference TRBV5-1 and TRBJ2-2, the complete variable domain reads KAGVTQTPRYLIKTRGQQVTLSCSPISGHRSVSWYQQTPGQGLQFLFEYFSETQRNKGNFPGRFSGRQFSNSRSEMNVSTLELGDSALYLCASSYWGGTGELFFGEGSRLTVL.

The chain links TRBV19 to TRBJ1-5; D might be TRBD1 (5 bases). CDR3 length equals 18 residues. Trimming took 0 bases from V and 1 from J, leaving 16 bases between them. Germline-derived CDR1 and CDR2 are LNHDA and SQIVND (reference sequence). The CDR3 coding sequence is TGTGCCAGTAGTATAGATCTTAGCAGGGCTGAGAGCAATCAGCCCCAGCATTTT. As protein: CASSIDLSRAESNQPQHF.

The rearrangement joins TRBV4-3 to TRBJ2-7; the D gene is possibly TRBD1 (5 bases). Trimming took off 0 bases at V and 4 bases at J, with 13 bases between the two ends. Germline V gene lookup returns CDR1 LGHNA and CDR2 YSLEER. The length of the CDR3 is 15 residues. The CDR3 is CASSQDSPGPYEQYF. CDR3 DNA sequence: TGCGCCAGCAGCCAAGATTCCCCAGGGCCGTACGAGCAGTACTTC.

This chain links TRBV3-1 (or the pseudogene TRBV3-2) with TRBJ2-7, with 7 bases that match TRBD1. Germline trimming cut 4 bases from V and 7 bases from J; bases unmatched to any gene: 13. The germline gives CDR1 LGHDT, CDR2 YNNKEL (reference sequence). This CDR3 is built from 15 residues. The CDR3 nucleotides read TGTGCCAGCAGCCCTCTAAGGGGGACAGTGGGAGAGCAGTACTTC. Encoded protein: CASSPLRGTVGEQYF.

Only a few counts were recorded for this clone. The genes are TRBV6-5 and TRBJ1-4; D call uncertain. V lost 10 bases to trimming and J lost 7 bases, with 19 bases between them. Germline V gene data show CDR1 as MNHEY and CDR2 as SVGAGI. The CDR3 has 14 residues. CDR3 protein: CATSSAIRGEKLFF. Written as DNA, the CDR3 is TGTGCCACCTCTTCGGCCATTCGCGGTGAAAAACTGTTTTTT.

The chain is built from TRBV9 and TRBJ1-1; D is ambiguous. Trimming removed 3 bases at V and 8 bases at J, with 14 bases between. This CDR3 region has 13 residues. Per germline, CDR1 SGDLS and CDR2 YYNGEE. This CDR3 reads CASSASGRTEAFF. The CDR3 DNA is TGTGCCAGCAGCGCCTCCGGGAGGACCGAAGCTTTCTTT.

This chain joins TRBV7-2 and TRBJ2-3; D is possibly TRBD2 (6 bases). Germline V CDR1 and CDR2: SGHTA, FQGNSA. There are 17 residues in the CDR3. Trimming shortened V by 2 bases and J by 0 bases, and 15 bases separated the two germline ends. For the CDR3, the DNA is TGTGCCAGCAGCTTACTGGCAGGAGGGTCTAGCACAGATACGCAGTATTTT. Residues: CASSLLAGGSSTDTQYF. Supplemented by reference TRBV7-2 and TRBJ2-3, the full variable domain reads GAGVSQSPSNKVTEKGKDVELRCDPISGHTALYWYRQSLGQGLEFLIYFQGNSAPDKSGLPSDRFSAERTGGSVSTLTIQRTQQEDSAVYLCASSLLAGGSSTDTQYFGPGTRLTVL.